Sequencing of this T cell receptor (beta chain) was carried out in a study of blood T cell repertoires in COVID-19 (dated by TCRdb to the early 2020s). Concerning the study at large: Samples from collaborators originated in the United States, Italy and Spain and spanned both the acute and convalescent phases of COVID-19. The material from the prospective study consisted of cDNA or gDNA derived from T cells, B-cell-depleted T cells, or PBMCs. The dataset comprised deeply sampled blood TCRbeta repertoires from subjects exposed to, actively infected with, or recovered from COVID-19. A freely available public database, intended as a resource for researchers studying the immune response to SARS-CoV-2, is where the repertoires were released. Samples came from the ongoing ImmuneRACE study (first 160 participants) plus 1,254 subjects from 6 global collaborators. The sample metadata nearly always contained a de-identified subject ID, COVID-19 status, age in years and sex. Where available, HLA class I and class II types were taken from metadata supplied by the sample provider and were not determined by assay-based typing.

Participants in the prospective study were aged roughly 18 to 89 years, lived in about two dozen United States geographic areas, and enrolled through a virtual design. In the prospective study, cohorts were assigned on the basis of participant-reported clinical history obtained from a screening survey and a study questionnaire. Recovered participants in ImmuneRACE Cohort 3 were defined by two consecutive negative NP/OP PCR tests, clearance by a healthcare professional, or resolution of symptoms. Each participant in the prospective study had whole blood, serum and a nasopharyngeal or oropharyngeal swab collected by mobile phlebotomists. Participants in the prospective study had the option to provide additional blood draws and questionnaires over an approximately 2-month period. Before DNA extraction, blood samples from the prospective study were shipped at room temperature or frozen. TCRbeta CDR3 regions were amplified from genomic DNA by means of the immunoSEQ Assay, a bias-controlled multiplex PCR. On the authors' methods: Within the assay, amplification of reference gene primers was used to estimate how many nucleated cells each sample contained. To quantify the absolute abundance of each unique TCRbeta CDR3 rearrangement, sequence reads were collapsed and filtered. For each sample, productive Simpson clonality was calculated as the square root of Simpson's diversity index across productive rearrangements. TCRdb took this table from immuneACCESS and kept in-frame rearrangements with V and J called. Such tables lack part of the clones; where checked against another copy, unresolved V genes explain under half of the gap, and the rest is unexplained. V, J and clone size are those of that table, while D and trimming were read from the DNA. The sample table shows fewer than 400,000 clones, and around 90% are seen once. Of the sample, just under 9% is held by the ten largest clones.

About this clone itself: The antigen this receptor binds is unknown. One base away there is no much larger clone; base qualities are not given.

Overall study outcomes, separate from this receptor: Clinical and demographic metadata were provided uncurated, with the amount varying by source and participant.

CDR1 and CDR2, looked up from the germline V gene (reference sequence), are SEHNR and FQNEAQ. Spanning cysteine to phenylalanine, the CDR3 consists of 17 amino acids. The read is trimmed to its CDR3 DNA, 51 bases read in frame from base 1. V ends up 5 bases short and J 0 bases short, with an unmatched junction base count of 6. This receptor was obtained from a woman aged 18 to 35 who had recovered from COVID-19. Sequenced: PBMCs or T cells enriched from blood (not recorded which). The chain is assembled from TRBV7-9 and TRBJ2-1; 11 bases in between match TRBD1. CDR3 sequence: CASSRAGTGGSYNEQFF. The nucleotides read TGTGCCAGCAGCAGAGCCGGGACAGGGGGCTCCTACAATGAGCAGTTCTTC.